One and the same sample provided the 31 T cell receptor beta chains below, sequenced in a study of T cell repertoires in cytomegalovirus infection. TCRdb reprocessed the reads via MiXCR and lists one record per CDR3 protein. This table has over 250,000 distinct CDR3 sequences, roughly 26% appearing once. Material: PBMCs. The receptors derive from a human donor in good health (CMV status not recorded). Some clones in this sample may be carry-over from other donors' samples.

In this sample, this clonotype turned up a few times. V is TRBV2 and J is TRBJ2-2; D is unresolved. The CDR3 is 13 amino acids. CDR1 SNHLY and CDR2 FYNNEI come from the germline V gene. V lost 1 base to trimming and J lost 5 bases, with 5 bases between them. The CDR3 protein is CASSEVMTGELFF. The CDR3 coding sequence is TGTGCCAGCAGTGAAGTCATGACCGGGGAGCTGTTTTTT.

V gene TRBV6-5 combines with J gene TRBJ1-5; weak D call: TRBD1 (6 bases). The V and J ends lost 7 bases and 1 base respectively, with 14 bases between them. The CDR3 runs 15 residues. Germline CDR1 and CDR2: MNHEY and SVGAGI. This CDR3 is CASKAGTQSNQPQHF. In nucleotides, the CDR3 is TGTGCCAGCAAGGCTGGGACACAAAGCAATCAGCCCCAGCATTTT.

This clonotype was observed at least ten times. V gene TRBV14 combines with J gene TRBJ1-6; D unclear. The ends were cut back, 0 bases at V and 7 bases at J, with 7 bases in the middle. The germline CDR1 and CDR2 sequences are SGHDN and FVKESK. There are 14 residues in the CDR3. CDR3 region: CASSQETGNSPLHF. The CDR3 nucleotides read TGTGCCAGCAGCCAAGAAACCGGGAATTCACCCCTCCACTTT.

This clonotype has just a few counts. The CDR3 bases are TGTGCCAGCAGTCCACGCGGGACAGGGGACAACGAGCAGTACTTC. Its protein product is CASSPRGTGDNEQYF. The chain has TRBV6-2 or TRBV6-3 and TRBJ2-7; 10 bases align to TRBD1. Germline CDR1 MNHEY, CDR2 SVGEGT. Trimming took 5 bases from V and 5 from J; bases not matched to a gene: 9. This CDR3 region has 15 residues.

This clonotype was recorded at least ten times. The V gene is TRBV7-2, the J gene TRBJ2-3, with D tentatively TRBD2 (5 bases). V was cut by 5 bases and J by 11 bases, with 17 bases left in between. The CDR3 has 13 amino acids. The germline V gene encodes CDR1 SGHTA and CDR2 FQGNSA. The CDR3 nucleotides are TGTGCCAGCAGCCCCGACCCTAGCCTGGGGCAGTATTTT. Protein product: CASSPDPSLGQYF.

The table lists this clonotype with many counts. This chain joins TRBV7-2 and TRBJ2-3; D not certain. The V gene's germline CDR1 is SGHTA and CDR2 FQGNSA. V was clipped by 7 bases and J by 2 bases, with 7 bases between them. This CDR3 has 12 residues. The CDR3 protein is CASKSSTDTQYF. The CDR3 nucleotides read TGTGCCAGCAAGTCCTCCACAGATACGCAGTATTTT. The full variable domain, in which reference TRBV7-2 and TRBJ2-3 provide the parts outside the CDR3, is GAGVSQSPSNKVTEKGKDVELRCDPISGHTALYWYRQSLGQGLEFLIYFQGNSAPDKSGLPSDRFSAERTGGSVSTLTIQRTQQEDSAVYLCASKSSTDTQYFGPGTRLTVL.

This clonotype was counted only a few times. CDR3 in amino acids: CSVEGSGVYNEQFF. Here the CDR3 DNA reads TGCAGCGTTGAAGGTAGCGGGGTATACAATGAGCAGTTCTTC. The genes are TRBV29-1 and TRBJ2-1; 8 bases line up with TRBD2. The germline CDR1 and CDR2 sequences are SQVTM and ANQGSEA. Losses at the gene ends were 1 base for V and 4 bases for J; bases not matched to a gene: 3. This CDR3 spans 14 amino acids.

This chain connects TRBV29-1 to TRBJ2-1; D tentatively reads TRBD1 or TRBD2 (5 bases each). The V gene's germline CDR1 is SQVTM and CDR2 ANQGSEA. V dropped 7 bases and J dropped 9 bases, with 19 bases sitting between them. CDR3 length: 13 amino acids. The CDR3 region is CSADGGEEGEQFF. CDR3 DNA: TGCAGCGCTGATGGGGGTGAGGAAGGTGAGCAGTTCTTC.

The chain carries TRBV4-1 and TRBJ2-3; a possible D gene is TRBD2 (7 bases). Looked up from germline, CDR1 is MGHRA and CDR2 is YSYEKL. The CDR3 runs to 16 residues. Trimming pared 0 bases from V and 5 bases from J, leaving 15 bases between. CDR3 coding DNA: TGCGCCAGCAGCCAAGAGGGGGGGGGGCAAGAAGATACGCAGTATTTT. Its protein product is CASSQEGGGQEDTQYF.

This clonotype came up many times. The V gene is TRBV7-2, the J gene TRBJ2-2; 8 bases are shared with TRBD1. The V segment lost 2 bases and the J segment 6 bases; nucleotides outside the gene matches: 8. Per the germline V gene, CDR1 is SGHTA and CDR2 is FQGNSA. The CDR3 sequence is 16 residues long. For the CDR3, the DNA is TGTGCCAGCAGCTTATGGTCAGGGGGCCTTTCCGGGGAGCTGTTTTTT. It yields the protein CASSLWSGGLSGELFF. The entire variable domain, with the rest obtained from reference TRBV7-2 and TRBJ2-2, is as follows: GAGVSQSPSNKVTEKGKDVELRCDPISGHTALYWYRQSLGQGLEFLIYFQGNSAPDKSGLPSDRFSAERTGGSVSTLTIQRTQQEDSAVYLCASSLWSGGLSGELFFGEGSRLTVL.

V gene TRBV19 combines with J gene TRBJ2-1; D is tentatively TRBD1 or TRBD2 (5 bases each). The CDR3 covers 11 residues. The V gene lost 3 bases and the J gene lost 15 bases, with 12 bases spanning the gap. CDR1 is LNHDA and CDR2 is SQIVND in the germline V gene (reference sequence). The CDR3 DNA reads as TGTGCCAGTAGTATGGGGGAAATTCTGTTCTTC. Translating it yields CASSMGEILFF.

The chain has TRBV19 and TRBJ1-1; TRBD1 agrees at 8 bases. Germline values: CDR1 LNHDA, CDR2 SQIVND (reference sequence). Trimming at V came to 7 bases and at J to 8 bases, leaving 12 bases not matched to a gene. The CDR3 is 14 amino acids. The CDR3 here is CASMMRQGALEAFF. The CDR3 nucleotides are TGTGCCAGTATGATGCGTCAGGGGGCTCTAGAAGCTTTCTTT.

The chain is built from TRBV10-3 and TRBJ2-7; 10 nucleotides align to TRBD1. The length of the CDR3 is 14 residues. V lost 10 bases, J lost 5 bases, and 11 bases stayed unmatched. Germline V gives CDR1 ENHRY, CDR2 SYGVKD. The CDR3 loop is CATTSGQGNHEQYF. CDR3 DNA sequence: TGTGCCACCACTTCGGGACAGGGGAACCACGAGCAGTACTTC.

The sample holds many counts of this clonotype. The chain couples TRBV18 to TRBJ1-5; no definite D call. The CDR3 has 13 residues. V lost 1 base and J lost 4, with 5 bases in between. Germline loops: CDR1 KGHSH, CDR2 LQKENI. The CDR3 protein is CASSPHFNQPQHF. The CDR3, as DNA: TGTGCCAGCTCACCACACTTTAATCAGCCCCAGCATTTT.

This chain links TRBV19 with TRBJ2-7; D is unclear. Between the trimmed V and J ends, which lost 6 bases and 5 bases, there was a span of 8 bases. Germline-derived CDR1 and CDR2 are LNHDA and SQIVND (reference sequence). CDR3 length: 11 amino acids. The CDR3 bases are TGTGCCAGTAGCCAGTACGACGAGCAGTACTTC. It translates to CASSQYDEQYF.

This clonotype was counted at least ten times. The CDR3 nucleotides are TGTGCCAGCAGCCGCAACTCCTACAATGAGCAGTTCTTC. Its translation: CASSRNSYNEQFF. This chain links TRBV7-2 with TRBJ2-1; D gene unclear. Germline CDR1 SGHTA, CDR2 FQGNSA. The CDR3 has 13 amino acids. Between the trimmed V and J ends, which lost 5 bases and 0 bases, there was a span of 5 bases.

The chain carries TRBV28 and TRBJ2-2; 8 bases map to TRBD2. V shed 6 bases, J shed 6 bases, and the junction held 9 bases outside the gene matches. Germline lookup yields CDR1 MDHEN and CDR2 SYDVKM. The CDR3 runs to 15 residues. The chain's CDR3 is CASRDRGGRAGELFF. CDR3 nucleotides: TGTGCCAGCAGGGATCGGGGGGGCCGGGCCGGGGAGCTGTTTTTT.

V usage is TRBV23-1 and J usage is TRBJ1-4, with D unresolved. TRBV23-1 is annotated as an ORF whose role is uncertain. Trimming stripped 0 bases from V and 6 bases from J, with 11 bases between. The CDR3 spans 15 residues. CDR3 nucleotide sequence: TGCGCCAGCAGTCAATCCAGGCAGGTGGATGAAAAACTGTTTTTT. Amino acid sequence: CASSQSRQVDEKLFF.

This clonotype was seen at least ten times. This chain connects TRBV7-2 to TRBJ2-7; D gene uncertain. Germline V gene sequence: CDR1 SGHTA, CDR2 FQGNSA. This CDR3 contains 14 residues. Trimming removed 8 bases from V and 2 bases from J, with 16 bases in between. CDR3 loop: CASGRSVMAYEQYF. CDR3 nucleotides: TGTGCCAGCGGCAGGAGCGTCATGGCCTACGAGCAGTACTTC.

The chain couples TRBV7-8 to TRBJ2-1; 9 bases map to TRBD2. The CDR3 spans 16 residues. Germline V gene sequence: CDR1 SGHVS, CDR2 FQNEAQ. V lost 5 bases, J lost 9 bases, and 14 bases stayed unmatched. The CDR3 region has the DNA TGTGCCAGCAGCGGTACTGGTCTAGCGGGGAGGGGTGAGCAGTTCTTC. Amino acids: CASSGTGLAGRGEQFF.

This clonotype was recorded at least ten times. This chain joins TRBV7-2 and TRBJ2-7; D ambiguous. CDR1 is SGHTA and CDR2 is FQGNSA in the germline V gene. The CDR3 is 15 amino acids. Trimming removed 1 base at V and 5 bases at J, with 15 bases between. The CDR3 DNA sequence: TGTGCCAGCAGCTTAGACCCGGGCAGGTCCCACGAGCAGTACTTC. Protein: CASSLDPGRSHEQYF.

This clonotype was observed a handful of times. The chain links TRBV4-1 to TRBJ2-3; perhaps TRBD2 as D (6 bases). The V end lost 0 bases, the J end lost 8 bases, and 15 bases lay between the germline ends. CDR3 length: 15 amino acids. CDR1 is MGHRA and CDR2 is YSYEKL in the germline V gene. For the CDR3, the DNA is TGCGCCAGCAGCCAAGACCGACTAGTTTCTGGTACGCAGTATTTT. Protein product: CASSQDRLVSGTQYF.

This clonotype came up many times. This chain joins TRBV7-2 and TRBJ1-2, with TRBD1 matching 8 bases. The CDR3 runs 14 residues. Germline loops: CDR1 SGHTA, CDR2 FQGNSA. V lost 5 bases to trimming and J lost 8 bases; unmatched junction nucleotides: 10. The CDR3 loop is CASSPGQGRVGYTF. DNA of the CDR3: TGTGCCAGCAGCCCCGGACAGGGAAGGGTCGGCTACACCTTC.

This clonotype was counted many times. V is TRBV7-2 and J is TRBJ2-7, with unresolved D. The CDR3 is 14 residues long. Trimming took 5 bases from V and 3 from J, leaving 14 bases between them. The V gene's germline CDR1 is SGHTA and CDR2 FQGNSA. The CDR3 sequence: CASSPTRSLYEQYF. The CDR3 nucleotides are TGTGCCAGCAGCCCGACGCGCTCCCTCTACGAGCAGTACTTC.

V gene TRBV12-3 or TRBV12-4 combines with J gene TRBJ1-2; no clear D gene. The CDR3 extends over 13 amino acids. The ends were cut back, 5 bases at V and 3 bases at J, with 10 bases in the middle. The CDR3 is CASSPRWDYGYTF. The CDR3 DNA reads TGTGCCAGCAGTCCCCGGTGGGACTATGGCTACACCTTC.

Remarks on this clonotype: At one end, the junction sequence differs from germline, possibly due to a read error. This chain uses TRBV4-1 with TRBJ1-5; 7 bases match TRBD1. Germline loops: CDR1 MGHRA, CDR2 YSYEKL. This CDR3 is built from 15 residues. The CDR3 nucleotides read TGTGCCAGCAGCCAATCCGGGACAGGCAATCAGCCCCAGCATTTT. Translation: CASSQSGTGNQPQHF.

The chain couples TRBV19 to TRBJ1-5; 11 positions match TRBD1. The germline CDR1 and CDR2 sequences are LNHDA and SQIVND (reference sequence). Losses at the gene ends were 7 bases for V and 1 base for J; bases not matched to a gene: 3. CDR3 length equals 15 residues. CDR3 in DNA: TGTGCCAGTATCCGGGACAGGGGGAGCAATCAGCCCCAGCATTTT. This codes for CASIRDRGSNQPQHF.

This clonotype was observed at least ten times. This rearrangement joins TRBV7-2 to TRBJ2-5; 12 bases are shared with TRBD1. Germline V gene lookup returns CDR1 SGHTA and CDR2 FQGNSA. Trimming at V came to 0 bases and at J to 1 base, leaving 3 bases not matched to a gene. The CDR3 runs to 17 residues. The CDR3 is CASSLAGTGGPQETQYF. In DNA, the CDR3 is TGTGCCAGCAGCTTAGCGGGGACAGGGGGCCCCCAAGAGACCCAGTACTTC.

This sequence joins TRBV30 and TRBJ1-1; D unresolved. Germline-derived CDR1 and CDR2 are GTSNPN and SVGIG (reference sequence). V dropped 4 bases and J dropped 1 base, with 4 bases sitting between them. CDR3 length equals 11 residues. The CDR3 sequence is CAWIKNTEAFF. CDR3 DNA sequence: TGTGCCTGGATCAAGAACACTGAAGCTTTCTTT.

The V gene is TRBV6-6, the J gene TRBJ2-1, with D unresolved. V lost 5 bases and J lost 6, with 14 bases in between. The CDR3 extends over 14 amino acids. Germline loops: CDR1 MNHNY, CDR2 SVGAGI (reference sequence). CDR3 residues: CASSKDQQGNEQFF. The CDR3 DNA follows: TGTGCCAGCAGTAAGGACCAGCAAGGCAATGAGCAGTTCTTC.

This clonotype was counted a few times. The chain uses TRBV18 and TRBJ2-1, with a possible D match to TRBD2 (5 bases). The CDR3 runs to 15 residues. The ends were cut back, 1 base at V and 4 bases at J, with 11 bases in the middle. Per germline, CDR1 KGHSH and CDR2 LQKENI. In nucleotides, the CDR3 is TGTGCCAGCTCACCACGAAGCGGATATTACAATGAGCAGTTCTTC. Translation: CASSPRSGYYNEQFF.